A single sample gave rise to the 32 T cell receptor beta chains below, sequenced in a study of T-cell reconstitution after alpha-beta-depleted transplantation in children. Unique molecular identifiers featured in how the TCRbeta library was prepared. TCRdb reprocessed the PCR reads via MiXCR and lists one record per CDR3 protein. The sample lists hundreds of thousands of distinct CDR3 sequences, 9.5% to 15% occurring once. Sequenced here: PBMCs from the stem cell graft donor, sampled from the stem cell graft. These receptors all come from a human donor who donated a stem cell graft to a child with acute lymphoblastic leukemia.

The table lists this clonotype with many counts. The gene calls are TRBV6-1 and TRBJ2-1; 13 bases match TRBD2. The junction had 10 bases not matched to a gene; V was cut back by 7 bases and J by 7 bases. The germline V gene encodes CDR1 MNHNS and CDR2 SASEGT. The CDR3 length is 16 residues. For the CDR3, the DNA is TGTGCCAGCACCGAGTGGACTAGCGGGGGTGTTAATGAGCAGTTCTTC. Its translation: CASTEWTSGGVNEQFF.

This clonotype was detected many times. This chain connects TRBV12-3 or TRBV12-4 to TRBJ1-2; a possible D gene is TRBD1 (5 bases). The CDR3 has 14 residues. V was trimmed by 1 base and J by 6 bases, leaving 12 bases between them. CDR3 loop: CASSLGGREDGYTF. The CDR3 DNA reads as TGTGCCAGCAGTTTAGGGGGGAGAGAAGATGGCTACACCTTC.

This clonotype was recorded many times. The V call is TRBV7-6, the J call TRBJ2-1, with a weak D call TRBD2 (6 bases). Germline V gene lookup returns CDR1 SGHVS and CDR2 FNYEAQ. The CDR3 loop spans 16 amino acids. V lost 5 bases and J 6 bases, leaving 20 bases between the germline ends. The CDR3 DNA is TGTGCCAGCAGCCCCCGTAGGACTATAAGGGCCAATGAGCAGTTCTTC. It encodes CASSPRRTIRANEQFF.

This clonotype was counted many times. The genes are TRBV20-1 and TRBJ2-1; 10 bases are shared with TRBD2. This CDR3 region has 14 residues. J lost 4 bases, V lost 4 bases, and 4 bases had no gene match. Germline loops: CDR1 DFQATT, CDR2 SNEGSKA (reference sequence). The CDR3 protein is CSAMSGGEYNEQFF. The CDR3 DNA sequence: TGCAGTGCTATGAGCGGGGGGGAGTACAATGAGCAGTTCTTC.

This clonotype was picked up many times. The V call is TRBV5-1, the J call TRBJ2-1; D uncertain. The germline CDR1 and CDR2 sequences are SGHRS and YFSETQ. V was pared by 4 bases and J by 4 bases, with 15 bases between. The CDR3 is 15 amino acids. The CDR3 protein is CASSLQPTGYNEQFF. The CDR3 DNA reads as TGCGCCAGCAGCCTACAACCGACTGGGTACAATGAGCAGTTCTTC.

This clonotype was recorded at least ten times. The chain uses TRBV7-9 and TRBJ2-7; 7 bases match TRBD2. V shed 3 bases and J 3 bases; nucleotides not matched to a gene: 5. CDR1 and CDR2 from the germline V gene are SEHNR and FQNEAQ (reference sequence). The CDR3 is 14 residues long. CDR3 sequence reads: CASSLRESLYEQYF. The CDR3 nucleotides read TGTGCCAGCAGCTTGCGGGAGTCCCTCTACGAGCAGTACTTC.

In its sample, this clonotype was seen many times. The chain carries TRBV27 and TRBJ2-7; D might be TRBD2 (6 bases). The germline gives CDR1 MNHEY, CDR2 SMNVEV (reference sequence). The length of the CDR3 is 13 residues. Trimming took 10 bases from V and 1 from J, leaving 14 bases between them. CDR3 residues: CATRDSLSYEQYF. Here the CDR3 DNA reads TGTGCCACCCGGGACTCCCTTTCCTACGAGCAGTACTTC.

This clonotype showed up just once. The gene calls are TRBV7-3 and TRBJ1-6; the D is unclear. V was cut by 4 bases and J by 8 bases, with 9 bases left in between. The CDR3 is 13 residues long. Germline-derived CDR1 and CDR2 are SGHTA and FQGTGA. The CDR3 coding sequence is TGTGCCAGCAGCTCGGACTGGGATTCACCCCTCCACTTT. As protein: CASSSDWDSPLHF.

This clonotype has at least ten counts. The V and J genes are TRBV7-8 and TRBJ2-7, with D perhaps matching TRBD1 (5 bases). This CDR3 region has 16 residues. The V gene lost 5 bases and the J gene lost 1 base, with 18 bases spanning the gap. Per germline, CDR1 SGHVS and CDR2 FQNEAQ. In DNA form, the CDR3 reads TGTGCCAGCAGCCCCATGGCAGGGTCTGCGTCCTACGAGCAGTACTTC. Translated, it gives CASSPMAGSASYEQYF.

This clonotype occurred many times. The J gene is TRBJ2-1, the V gene TRBV12-3 or TRBV12-4, with D tentatively TRBD2 (7 bases). The CDR3 length is 14 residues. Trimming pared 3 bases from V and 8 bases from J, leaving 14 bases between. The CDR3 spells CASSLGGPRDEQFF. The CDR3, as DNA: TGTGCCAGCAGTTTGGGGGGGCCACGGGATGAGCAGTTCTTC.

This clonotype showed up many times. The rearrangement joins TRBV12-3 or TRBV12-4 to TRBJ2-7, with 8 positions matching TRBD2. CDR3 length equals 16 residues. V trimming: 6 bases; J trimming: 3 bases; junction bases outside the gene matches: 13. CDR3 nucleotides: TGTGCCAGCAGAGTGGCGCTAGCGGGTACCCACTACGAGCAGTACTTC. As protein: CASRVALAGTHYEQYF.

This clonotype was seen at least ten times. V is TRBV2 and J is TRBJ1-3; maybe TRBD1 (5 bases). The length of the CDR3 is 10 residues. The V gene's germline CDR1 is SNHLY and CDR2 FYNNEI. V lost 8 bases and J 8 bases, leaving 7 bases between the germline ends. Here the CDR3 reads CASGGDTIYF. CDR3 bases: TGTGCCAGCGGGGGAGACACCATATATTTT.

This clonotype was detected ten times or more. The rearrangement links TRBV10-1 to TRBJ1-1; 7 nucleotides align to TRBD1. Germline V lookup: CDR1 WNHNN, CDR2 SYGVQD (reference sequence). The CDR3 has 14 amino acids. With 6 bases clipped from V and 0 bases from J, the junction kept 4 bases outside the gene matches. DNA for the CDR3: TGCGCCAGCAGCACGGGACAGTTGAACACTGAAGCTTTCTTT. Protein product: CASSTGQLNTEAFF.

At least ten counts were recorded for this clonotype. This rearrangement joins TRBV25-1 to TRBJ1-6, with a tentative D call TRBD1 (6 bases). Per the germline V gene, CDR1 is MGHDK and CDR2 is SYGVNS. There are 14 residues in the CDR3. The germline V and J ends were trimmed by 5 bases and 6 bases, with 11 bases remaining between them. The CDR3 loop reads CASSSGTFNSPLHF. Written as DNA, the CDR3 is TGTGCCAGCAGTTCCGGGACATTTAATTCACCCCTCCACTTT. Combining the CDR3 with reference TRBV25-1 and TRBJ1-6 gives the whole variable domain EADIYQTPRYLVIGTGKKITLECSQTMGHDKMYWYQQDPGMELHLIHYSYGVNSTEKGDLSSESTVSRIRTEHFPLTLESARPSHTSQYLCASSSGTFNSPLHFGNGTRLTVT.

This clonotype was counted ten times or more. This sequence joins TRBV27 and TRBJ2-3; TRBD1 aligns across 7 bases. The germline CDR1 and CDR2 sequences are MNHEY and SMNVEV (reference sequence). With 0 bases clipped from V and 0 bases from J, the junction kept 3 bases outside the gene matches. This CDR3 region has 16 residues. The CDR3 reads CASSLSGTVSTDTQYF. The CDR3 region has the DNA TGTGCCAGCAGTTTATCGGGGACAGTTAGCACAGATACGCAGTATTTT.

Many counts were recorded for this clonotype. CDR3 DNA: TGTGCCAGCAGTGGAGGGACAGGGGGCTTCACTGAAGCTTTCTTT. It specifies CASSGGTGGFTEAFF. This chain joins TRBV2 and TRBJ1-1; 12 bases agree with TRBD1. The J segment lost 4 bases and the V segment lost 4 bases, leaving 4 bases of the junction unmatched. The germline CDR1 and CDR2 sequences are SNHLY and FYNNEI. The CDR3 runs to 15 residues.

This clonotype was recorded many times. This chain joins TRBV7-2 and TRBJ2-7; D not certain. Trimming took off 5 bases at V and 3 bases at J, with 23 bases between the two ends. Germline V lookup: CDR1 SGHTA, CDR2 FQGNSA. This CDR3 spans 17 amino acids. The CDR3 DNA reads TGTGCCAGCAGCCCCGGTCATGGTTTCTACGAGGACTACGAGCAGTACTTC. It encodes CASSPGHGFYEDYEQYF.

This clonotype was picked up many times. The chain recombines TRBV19 with TRBJ2-3; D gene uncertain. Germline V gives CDR1 LNHDA, CDR2 SQIVND (reference sequence). V was clipped by 5 bases and J by 1 base, with 7 bases between them. The CDR3 covers 13 residues. The CDR3 loop reads CASSPSRTDTQYF. The CDR3 bases are TGTGCCAGTAGTCCAAGCCGCACAGATACGCAGTATTTT.

This clonotype was counted ten times or more. The CDR3 DNA reads TGTGCCAGCAGTGACTCGCACAGGGAGCGGGGGAACAATGAGCAGTTCTTC. As protein: CASSDSHRERGNNEQFF. The chain employs TRBV25-1 and TRBJ2-1; TRBD2 aligns across 8 bases. Germline values: CDR1 MGHDK, CDR2 SYGVNS. The CDR3 extends over 17 amino acids. Trimming at V came to 3 bases and at J to 5 bases, leaving 12 bases not matched to a gene.

This clonotype was seen many times. This rearrangement joins TRBV5-6 to TRBJ2-1; D is perhaps TRBD2 (7 bases). V was clipped by 0 bases and J by 4 bases, with 14 bases between them. CDR1 is SGHDT and CDR2 is YYEEEE in the germline V gene. The CDR3 has 16 amino acids. Written as DNA, the CDR3 is TGTGCCAGCAGCTTGGCTTGGGCGGGGGCATACAATGAGCAGTTCTTC. It translates to CASSLAWAGAYNEQFF. The whole variable domain, filled in from reference TRBV5-6 and TRBJ2-1, reads DAGVTQSPTHLIKTRGQQVTLRCSPKSGHDTVSWYQQALGQGPQFIFQYYEEEERQRGNFPDRFSGHQFPNYSSELNVNALLLGDSALYLCASSLAWAGAYNEQFFGPGTRLTVL.

At least ten counts were recorded for this clonotype. CDR3 sequence reads: CASSQPGLNHQETQYF. CDR3 bases: TGTGCCAGCAGTCAACCCGGACTAAACCACCAAGAGACCCAGTACTTC. This chain connects TRBV12-3 or TRBV12-4 to TRBJ2-5, with a tentative D call TRBD2 (6 bases). This CDR3 is built from 16 residues. The germline V and J ends were trimmed by 5 bases and 0 bases, with 16 bases remaining between them.

This clonotype was seen ten or more times. The chain links TRBV7-9 to TRBJ2-1, with D maybe TRBD2 (6 bases). The CDR3 totals 15 residues. Trimming removed 4 bases from V and 2 bases from J, with 12 bases in between. Germline V gives CDR1 SEHNR, CDR2 FQNEAQ (reference sequence). The CDR3 DNA reads as TGTGCCAGCAGCTCGACCGGGACTGCCTACAATGAGCAGTTCTTC. Amino acid sequence: CASSSTGTAYNEQFF.

V gene TRBV20-1 combines with J gene TRBJ1-1, with D possibly TRBD1 on 6 matching bases. V was shortened by 6 bases and J by 3 bases, with 11 bases between the two germline ends. The CDR3 covers 12 residues. Germline values: CDR1 DFQATT, CDR2 SNEGSKA (reference sequence). The CDR3 region has the DNA TGCAGTGCGGGGGGGCGTTACACTGAAGCTTTCTTT. The encoded protein is CSAGGRYTEAFF.

This clonotype was counted ten times or more. The chain links TRBV5-1 to TRBJ2-7; 8 positions agree with TRBD2. This CDR3 contains 16 residues. Germline assignment: CDR1 SGHRS and CDR2 YFSETQ. With 0 bases clipped from V and 5 bases from J, the junction kept 10 bases outside the gene matches. In DNA form, the CDR3 reads TGCGCCAGCAGCTTGGGGACTAGCCCTATTCCCCACGAGCAGTACTTC. This codes for CASSLGTSPIPHEQYF.

The sample holds a few counts of this clonotype. This rearrangement joins TRBV7-2 to TRBJ1-6; TRBD1 agrees at 8 bases. Germline CDR1 SGHTA, CDR2 FQGNSA. The J segment lost 4 bases and the V segment lost 8 bases, leaving 7 bases of the junction unmatched. CDR3 length equals 15 residues. The CDR3 region is CASQGAHPYNSPLHF. The CDR3 DNA follows: TGTGCCAGCCAGGGGGCGCATCCTTATAATTCACCCCTCCACTTT. Combining the CDR3 with reference TRBV7-2 and TRBJ1-6 gives the whole variable domain GAGVSQSPSNKVTEKGKDVELRCDPISGHTALYWYRQSLGQGLEFLIYFQGNSAPDKSGLPSDRFSAERTGGSVSTLTIQRTQQEDSAVYLCASQGAHPYNSPLHFGNGTRLTVT.

The genes are TRBV20-1 and TRBJ2-3; D is ambiguous. The CDR3 has 14 residues. CDR1 DFQATT and CDR2 SNEGSKA come from the germline V gene (reference sequence). Deletions cut 4 bases from V and 6 bases from J, with 17 bases between. The CDR3 is CSAIPGPLSDTQYF. DNA of the CDR3: TGCAGTGCTATACCCGGCCCCCTTTCGGATACGCAGTATTTT.

Points on this clonotype: This clone may be a read error of a much larger clone one base away. In nucleotides, the CDR3 is TGCAGTGCTTCTGACCCGTTGGCAGGGCTGAGCGGCGACACCTTC. It yields the protein CSASDPLAGLSGDTF. The V and J genes are TRBV20-1 and TRBJ1-2; tentative D call: TRBD1 (5 bases). CDR3 size: 15 residues. CDR1 is DFQATT, CDR2 SNEGSKA, per germline (reference sequence). Trimming cost V 5 bases and J 12 bases, with 28 bases left between them.

This clonotype was observed many times. V and J are TRBV12-3 or TRBV12-4 and TRBJ1-2; weak D call: TRBD1 (6 bases). The CDR3 loop spans 13 amino acids. V was cut by 5 bases and J by 7 bases, with 14 bases left in between. CDR3 residues: CASSPGVSGGYTF. The CDR3 bases are TGTGCCAGCAGTCCAGGGGTTTCAGGTGGCTACACCTTC.

This clonotype was found a few times. This may arise from a read error, as a much more abundant clone is one base away. The rearrangement joins TRBV7-3 to TRBJ2-6; a weak D match, TRBD1 (5 bases). The CDR3 has 17 residues. Germline CDR1 is SGHTA and CDR2 is FQGTGA. CDR3 coding DNA: TGTGCCAGCAGCTTAGGACCTACTCCTACTGGGGCCAACGGCCTGACTTTC. Its translation: CASSLGPTPTGANGLTF.

This clonotype was detected ten times or more. This chain uses TRBV5-1 with TRBJ1-1; 8 positions match TRBD1. V dropped 2 bases and J dropped 5; count of bases not matched to a gene: 5. Germline CDR1 reads SGHRS; CDR2 reads YFSETQ. This CDR3 comprises 14 residues. CDR3 nucleotides: TGCGCCAGCAGCTTAACAGGGGGAAGGACTGAAGCTTTCTTT. Protein: CASSLTGGRTEAFF.

This clonotype was seen only a few times. The chain recombines TRBV28 with TRBJ2-2; TRBD1 aligns across 9 bases. The germline gives CDR1 MDHEN, CDR2 SYDVKM. The V gene end was trimmed by 7 bases and the J gene end by 5 bases; junction bases not matched to a gene: 17. The CDR3 has 18 amino acids. The CDR3 protein is CASTPTGRGQGITGELFF. In DNA form, the CDR3 reads TGTGCCAGCACTCCCACCGGGCGGGGACAGGGAATAACCGGGGAGCTGTTTTTT.

V usage is TRBV5-1 and J usage is TRBJ1-1, with 8 bases that match TRBD1. There are 17 residues in the CDR3. From germline, CDR1 is SGHRS and CDR2 YFSETQ. V lost 3 bases and J lost 2; bases outside the gene matches: 12. CDR3 DNA sequence: TGCGCCAGCAGCTCCCTACCGGGGACAGGCGATAACACTGAAGCTTTCTTT. It is translated as CASSSLPGTGDNTEAFF.